One and the same sample provided the 31 T cell receptor beta chains below, sequenced in a study of CXCR3-negative and CXCR3-positive naive CD8 T cells (dated by TCRdb to between 2019 and 2020). The sequencer was a NextSeq 550. The Human TCR Profiling Kit (MiLaboratory) was used to make UMI-labeled 5' RACE TRB cDNA libraries. With the reads reprocessed by TCRdb, a single entry stands for each CDR3 protein sequence and no DNA is reported. The sample's records list tens of thousands of distinct CDR3 sequences. The ten largest account for around 22% of the sample. The material sequenced was memory CD8+ T cells from blood. Reading the label with the study, this specimen's cell subset or site is: conventional CD8+ memory T cells (TMEM), sorted as controls. These receptors were taken from a human donor in good health. Some clones in this sample may be carry-over from other donors' samples.

The gene calls are TRBV20-1 and TRBJ2-7. The CDR3 runs 11 residues. CDR1 DFQATT and CDR2 SNEGSKA come from the germline V gene (reference sequence). The CDR3: CSATPVSEQYF.

The rearrangement joins TRBV14 to TRBJ2-7; as DNA is missing, the TRBD2 call by TCRdb cannot be tested. This CDR3 is 15 amino acids long. CDR1 SGHDN and CDR2 FVKESK come from the germline V gene. This CDR3 reads CASSRAGLLQETQYF.

This chain links TRBV21-1 with TRBJ2-5; TCRdb reports TRBD1, a call that lacks DNA to check it against. TRBV21-1 is listed as a pseudogene. The CDR3 totals 15 residues. The CDR3: CATPRDPRYQETQYF.

The genes are TRBV11-2 and TRBJ2-1; the TCRdb D gene call, TRBD2, has no DNA to confirm it. The CDR3 extends over 16 amino acids. Germline V gene sequence: CDR1 SGHAT, CDR2 FQNNGV. The CDR3 sequence is CASSLEVSGLDNEQFF.

The chain joins TRBV14 to TRBJ2-7; TCRdb indicates TRBD2, and absent DNA this call remains unverified. The CDR3 sequence is 14 residues long. CDR1 is SGHDN, CDR2 FVKESK, per germline. The chain's CDR3 is CASSLVGGIGEQYF. The variable domain in full, completed from reference TRBV14 and TRBJ2-7, reads EAGVTQFPSHSVIEKGQTVTLRCDPISGHDNLYWYRRVMGKEIKFLLHFVKESKQDESGMPNNRFLAERTGGTYSTLKVQPAELEDSGVYFCASSLVGGIGEQYFGPGTRLTVT.

This chain connects TRBV5-1 to TRBJ2-7. The CDR3 has 13 amino acids. Germline V CDR1 and CDR2: SGHRS, YFSETQ. This CDR3 reads CASSFASSYEQYF.

The chain recombines TRBV7-2 with TRBJ2-3; TCRdb lists TRBD2, though no DNA is available to test this call. The CDR3 spans 17 residues. From germline, CDR1 is SGHTA and CDR2 FQGNSA. The CDR3 loop is CASSSGTSGSSTDTQYF.

The chain recombines TRBV29-1 with TRBJ1-2; the D call from TCRdb, TRBD1, cannot be confirmed without DNA. This CDR3 is built from 12 residues. Germline V gene sequence: CDR1 SQVTM, CDR2 ANQGSEA. Here the CDR3 reads CSVGTGDVVYTF.

The gene calls are TRBV7-9 and TRBJ2-4; the D call from TCRdb, TRBD1, cannot be confirmed without DNA. The V gene's germline CDR1 is SEHNR and CDR2 FQNEAQ (reference sequence). The CDR3 has 16 amino acids. The CDR3 loop is CASSARDGSAKNIQYF. Variable domain in full (rest from reference TRBV7-9 and TRBJ2-4): DTGVSQNPRHKITKRGQNVTFRCDPISEHNRLYWYRQTLGQGPEFLTYFQNEAQLEKSRLLSDRFSAERPKGSFSTLEIQRTEQGDSAMYLCASSARDGSAKNIQYFGAGTRLSVL.

This chain connects TRBV29-1 to TRBJ2-7; the TCRdb call, TRBD1, lacks DNA for checking. This CDR3 is 13 amino acids long. Germline lookup yields CDR1 SQVTM and CDR2 ANQGSEA. This CDR3 reads CSVRTGASYEQYF.

V usage is TRBV5-1 and J usage is TRBJ1-1. CDR1 is SGHRS, CDR2 YFSETQ, per germline. This CDR3 has 13 residues. This CDR3 is CASSLGVDTEAFF.

The V gene is TRBV5-1, the J gene TRBJ2-5; the TCRdb call, TRBD2, lacks DNA for checking. The CDR3 has 19 residues. The germline V gene has CDR1 SGHRS and CDR2 YFSETQ. CDR3 sequence reads: CASSLAETSGRADQETQYF.

J is TRBJ2-1 and V is TRBV10-2; TCRdb's D call of TRBD2 is untestable without DNA. CDR3 length equals 15 residues. Germline-derived CDR1 and CDR2 are WSHSY and SAAADI. The CDR3 spells CASSERLAVMNEQFF.

The chain carries TRBV6-2 or TRBV6-3 and TRBJ2-1; TCRdb outputs TRBD1, but without DNA this stays unchecked. Germline V gene data show CDR1 as MNHEY and CDR2 as SVGEGT. The CDR3 is 13 residues long. The CDR3: CASTLGWENEQFF.

The chain is built from TRBV27 and TRBJ2-7; no DNA is available, so the TRBD1 call from TCRdb remains unchecked. CDR3 length equals 14 residues. Germline V gene data show CDR1 as MNHEY and CDR2 as SMNVEV (reference sequence). CDR3 in amino acids: CASSLFGHVYEQYF.

The chain links TRBV12-3 or TRBV12-4 to TRBJ2-5; absent DNA, TCRdb's TRBD1 call cannot be checked. This CDR3 region has 13 residues. The CDR3 reads CASSRPGEETQYF.

The gene calls are TRBV7-7 and TRBJ2-3. CDR3 length equals 14 residues. Germline V lookup: CDR1 SSHAT, CDR2 FNYEAQ (reference sequence). The CDR3 reads CASSLAPGTDTQYF. Looking up the rest from reference TRBV7-7 and TRBJ2-3 gives the full variable domain: GAGVSQSPRYKVTKRGQDVTLRCDPISSHATLYWYQQALGQGPEFLTYFNYEAQPDKSGLPSDRFSAERPEGSISTLTIQRTEQRDSAMYRCASSLAPGTDTQYFGPGTRLTVL.

The J gene is TRBJ2-1, the V gene TRBV6-4; no DNA is available, so the TRBD1 call from TCRdb remains unchecked. Germline V gene lookup returns CDR1 MRHNA and CDR2 SNTAGT. The CDR3 length is 16 residues. The chain's CDR3 is CASSDVLGDSDNEQFF.

The CDR3 sequence is CAWSGGANNEQFF. The rearrangement joins TRBV30 to TRBJ2-1. Germline values: CDR1 GTSNPN, CDR2 SVGIG (reference sequence). This CDR3 region has 13 residues.

V gene TRBV29-1 combines with J gene TRBJ2-3; TCRdb calls TRBD1, which cannot be checked without DNA. CDR3 size: 14 residues. CDR1 and CDR2 from the germline V gene are SQVTM and ANQGSEA. This CDR3 reads CSVGAGELTDTQYF.

This sequence joins TRBV7-9 and TRBJ1-1; TCRdb outputs TRBD1, but without DNA this stays unchecked. This CDR3 comprises 16 residues. Germline CDR1 SEHNR, CDR2 FQNEAQ (reference sequence). The CDR3 sequence: CASSPPNRGRNTEAFF.

The rearrangement uses TRBV7-2 and TRBJ1-2. The CDR3 runs 17 residues. CDR1 is SGHTA and CDR2 is FQGNSA in the germline V gene. CDR3 sequence reads: CASSLIVGGVANYGYTF.

This chain uses TRBV29-1 with TRBJ2-1; the TCRdb D gene call, TRBD2, has no DNA to confirm it. This CDR3 is 13 amino acids long. Germline values: CDR1 SQVTM, CDR2 ANQGSEA. The CDR3 loop reads CSVSSGGGNEQFF.

The J gene is TRBJ2-1, the V gene TRBV11-2. CDR1 is SGHAT, CDR2 FQNNGV, per germline. This CDR3 is built from 13 residues. CDR3 sequence: CASSLGYMVEQFF.

In terms of frequency, this clonotype is medium-sized (0.01 to 0.1%). The V gene is TRBV29-1, the J gene TRBJ1-1. From germline, CDR1 is SQVTM and CDR2 ANQGSEA. The CDR3 consists of 12 residues. This chain's CDR3 is CSVSPANTEAFF.

The V call is TRBV29-1, the J call TRBJ2-5; no DNA is available, so the TRBD2 call from TCRdb remains unchecked. The germline gives CDR1 SQVTM, CDR2 ANQGSEA. The CDR3 totals 13 residues. CDR3 in amino acids: CSVGLAGPGAQYF.

The CDR3 region is CSASHAGGVGNTIYF. V gene TRBV20-1 combines with J gene TRBJ1-3; with no DNA, the TCRdb D assignment of TRBD1 cannot be verified. This CDR3 has 15 amino acids. Germline V gene lookup returns CDR1 DFQATT and CDR2 SNEGSKA (reference sequence).

This chain connects TRBV6-5 to TRBJ2-1; absent DNA, TCRdb's TRBD2 call cannot be checked. Germline CDR1 is MNHEY and CDR2 is SVGAGI. The CDR3 spans 14 residues. The CDR3 protein is CASSMGLAGNEQFF.

The chain employs TRBV29-1 and TRBJ2-5. The CDR3 loop spans 11 amino acids. In germline, CDR1 is SQVTM, CDR2 ANQGSEA. The CDR3 loop is CSVPRQKTQYF.

The rearrangement uses TRBV30 and TRBJ2-1; TCRdb designates TRBD2, a call that cannot be tested without DNA. The CDR3 consists of 16 residues. Germline-derived CDR1 and CDR2 are GTSNPN and SVGIG (reference sequence). CDR3 in amino acids: CAWSGFGGGDYNEQFF.

The chain combines TRBV4-1 with TRBJ1-1. There are 14 residues in the CDR3. Germline assignment: CDR1 MGHRA and CDR2 YSYEKL. The CDR3 loop is CASSQGQMNTEAFF.